The rows below give T cell receptor beta chains drawn from one sample of a study of T cell repertoires in urothelial bladder cancer. Some clones are missing from TCRdb's copy, which holds only in-frame ones; the method was immunoSEQ multiplex PCR. The profile covers about 14,000 clones, with roughly two thirds appearing a single time and around 9% taken by the ten largest. The sequenced sample consisted of tumor-infiltrating cells from bladder cancer. Source of these receptors: a human donor with urothelial carcinoma. CDR3s include the opening cysteine and the closing phenylalanine or tryptophan. D genes are given only for firm matches. Rows may omit the clone size; those that give it use once, few, many or a size class.

d_call,j_call,clone_size,v_call,cdr3_nt,cdr3_aa
-,TRBJ1-4,-,TRBV9,TGTGCCAGCAGCCCTCAGGTAGGGTCTGAACTGTTTTTT,CASSPQVGSELFF
-,TRBJ1-1,few,TRBV19,TGTGCCAGTTTTTCTCGATCGAACACTGAAGCTTTCTTT,CASFSRSNTEAFF
TRBD2,TRBJ2-5,once,TRBV19,TGTGCCAGTAGTCCCAGCGGCGGGGGTGAGACCCAGTACTTC,CASSPSGGGETQYF
TRBD1,TRBJ1-6,few,TRBV7-6,TGTGCCAGCAGCTTCGGACAGGCCCCAAGTTCACCCCTCCACTTT,CASSFGQAPSSPLHF
-,TRBJ1-3,few,TRBV5-6,TGTGCCAGCAGCTCCTGGGGGGCCAGAAACACCATATATTTT,CASSSWGARNTIYF
-,TRBJ1-1,-,TRBV6-1,TGTGCCAGCAGTGAACCAGGGAGGACTGAAGCTTTCTTT,CASSEPGRTEAFF
TRBD1,TRBJ2-1,-,TRBV9,TGTGCCAGCAGCTTGGGACAGTACAATGAGCAGTTCTTC,CASSLGQYNEQFF
-,TRBJ1-2,-,TRBV11-2,TGTGCCAGCAGCTTAGAGAACAATGGCTACACCTTC,CASSLENNGYTF
-,TRBJ1-4,-,TRBV7-9,TGTGCCAGCAGCTTAAGGGGAGGTAGTACCAATGAAAAACTGTTTTTT,CASSLRGGSTNEKLFF
TRBD1,TRBJ1-1,-,TRBV6-6,TGTGCCAGCAGGGACAGGGTCGGAAACACTGAAGCTTTCTTT,CASRDRVGNTEAFF
-,TRBJ1-5,once,TRBV27,TGTGCCAGCAGAAGGGGACATCTTAGCAATCAGCCCCAGCATTTT,CASRRGHLSNQPQHF
-,TRBJ1-1,-,TRBV2,TGTGCCAGCAGCGGACAGTTTAGGAACACTGAAGCTTTCTTT,CASSGQFRNTEAFF
TRBD2,TRBJ2-1,once,TRBV19,TGTGCCAGTAGTATAATGGCTAGCGGGGGCCTATACAATGAGCAGTTCTTC,CASSIMASGGLYNEQFF
-,TRBJ1-4,-,TRBV11-2,TGTGCCAGCAGCCGAAAAGGTGGATGGGGTGAAAAACTGTTTTTT,CASSRKGGWGEKLFF
TRBD2,TRBJ2-3,-,TRBV5-1,TGCGCCAGCAGCCCCACTAGCGGACCCACAGATACGCAGTATTTT,CASSPTSGPTDTQYF
TRBD1,TRBJ1-1,once,TRBV23-1,TGCGCCAGCAGTCAGAAGACAGGGGCCCATTGGAAGACTGAAGCTTTCTTT,CASSQKTGAHWKTEAFF
-,TRBJ1-1,-,TRBV10-3,TGTGCTACGACCGGGCACCTGAACACTGAAGCTTTCTTT,CATTGHLNTEAFF
TRBD1,TRBJ1-4,few,TRBV6-1,TGTGCCAGCAGTGGTAAATCAGGGGGGGCTGGAAATGAAAAACTGTTTTTT,CASSGKSGGAGNEKLFF
-,TRBJ2-3,-,TRBV10-3,TGTGCCATCAGGTATCTAGCGACAGATACGCAGTATTTT,CAIRYLATDTQYF
-,TRBJ2-1,few,TRBV9,TGTGCCAGCAGCGTAGCCCAGACAGGTTATGGGGATGAGCAGTTCTTC,CASSVAQTGYGDEQFF
-,TRBJ2-5,-,TRBV4-3,TGCGCCAGCAGCCACTCTCCGGACACCCAAGAGACCCAGTACTTC,CASSHSPDTQETQYF
-,TRBJ2-5,-,TRBV11-2,TGTGCCAGCAGCTTAATGCCGGGAGCCCAAGAGACCCAGTACTTC,CASSLMPGAQETQYF
TRBD1,TRBJ2-3,-,TRBV7-7,TGTGCTAGCAGCCGGACAGGGGGAATGGATACGCAGTATTTT,CASSRTGGMDTQYF
-,TRBJ1-6,-,TRBV5-4,TGTGCCAGCAGCTTCCTATCCGGGGCTTTTTCACCCCTCCACTTT,CASSFLSGAFSPLHF
-,TRBJ2-5,-,TRBV5-6,TGTGCCAGCAGCTTTTTAGGGTCTGAAGAGACCCAGTACTTC,CASSFLGSEETQYF
-,TRBJ1-2,medium-sized,TRBV5-1,TGCGCCAGCAGCTTGGGACCCTCAGGGACGGGGATATATGGCTACACCTTC,CASSLGPSGTGIYGYTF
-,TRBJ2-2,few,TRBV5-1,TGCGCCAGCAGCTTTGGGGAGCTTAACACCGGGGAGCTGTTTTTT,CASSFGELNTGELFF
-,TRBJ1-5,medium-sized,TRBV30,TGTGCCTGGAATCGGGACGGCCCCAATCAGCCCCAGCATTTT,CAWNRDGPNQPQHF
-,TRBJ2-4,-,TRBV6-1,TGTGCCAGCACCCCTCGACACGAAGCCAAAAACATTCAGTACTTC,CASTPRHEAKNIQYF
-,TRBJ1-2,-,TRBV19,TGTGCCAGTAGATCAGGGTTCTATGGCTACACCTTC,CASRSGFYGYTF
-,TRBJ2-3,-,TRBV5-4,TGTGCCAGCAGCTTGGGGGGCACAGATACGCAGTATTTT,CASSLGGTDTQYF
-,TRBJ2-7,-,TRBV14,TGTGCCAGCAGCCACCCTGGGGGGGGCGTATACGAGCAGTACTTC,CASSHPGGGVYEQYF
TRBD1,TRBJ1-3,-,TRBV11-3,TGTGCCAGCAGCTTAGGGGGGACAGCCCGAAACACCATATATTTT,CASSLGGTARNTIYF
-,TRBJ2-7,once,TRBV27,TGTGCCAGCAGTTTTAGGGCTAGCTTTGGGTACGAGCAGTACTTC,CASSFRASFGYEQYF
-,TRBJ1-1,few,TRBV29-1,TGCAGCGTTGTGCTCTTCCATACTGAAGCTTTCTTT,CSVVLFHTEAFF
-,TRBJ2-7,-,TRBV7-2,TGTGCCAGCAGCTTAGCTGGAGACGGCGAGCAGTACTTC,CASSLAGDGEQYF
TRBD2,TRBJ2-6,-,TRBV5-4,TGTGCCAGCAGCGGCGGAGCGGGGGCGGCTGGGGCCAACGTCCTGACTTTC,CASSGGAGAAGANVLTF
-,TRBJ2-7,few,TRBV4-3,TGCGCCAGCAGCCAAATATCGGGGGCCCGCTCCTACGAGCAGTACTTC,CASSQISGARSYEQYF
-,TRBJ2-5,few,TRBV29-1,TGCAGCGTGTCATCAGGAGGCCCACAAGAGACCCAGTACTTC,CSVSSGGPQETQYF
-,TRBJ1-2,once,TRBV19,TGTGCCAGTAGTATTAGGTGGGCAGGGGCCGGAGCTAACTATGGCTACACCTTC,CASSIRWAGAGANYGYTF
-,TRBJ2-4,-,TRBV7-2,TGTGCCAGCAGCTTAGCTAGCACCGGGCCGAGGAACATTCAGTACTTC,CASSLASTGPRNIQYF
TRBD1,TRBJ2-7,few,TRBV7-2,TGTGCCAGCAGGCCGACAGGGTCCTACGAGCAGTACTTC,CASRPTGSYEQYF
-,TRBJ1-3,-,TRBV2,TGTGCCAGCCAGAGGATGAAGGGAAACACCATATATTTT,CASQRMKGNTIYF
TRBD2,TRBJ2-5,-,TRBV7-9,TGTGCCAGCAGCCTAGGGACTAGCGGGGGACAAGAGACCCAGTACTTC,CASSLGTSGGQETQYF
-,TRBJ1-6,few,TRBV30,TGTGCCTGGAGCGTAACGGGACTCCTAAATTCACCCCTCCACTTT,CAWSVTGLLNSPLHF
TRBD1,TRBJ1-1,few,TRBV5-1,TGCGCCAGCAGCTTACCGGGACAGCCGAACACTGAAGCTTTCTTT,CASSLPGQPNTEAFF
-,TRBJ1-1,-,TRBV19,TGTGCCAGCCGAACAGCGGGGGATAACACTGAAGCTTTCTTT,CASRTAGDNTEAFF
-,TRBJ2-7,-,TRBV5-4,TGTGCCAGCAGTCTAACCTACGAGCAGTACTTC,CASSLTYEQYF
-,TRBJ1-6,medium-sized,TRBV5-1,TGCGCCAGCAGCTTCCAGGCTTCGAATTCACCCCTCCACTTT,CASSFQASNSPLHF
-,TRBJ2-1,few,TRBV6-5,TGTGCCAGCAGTACACCCGAGACAGTGTACAATGAGCAGTTCTTC,CASSTPETVYNEQFF